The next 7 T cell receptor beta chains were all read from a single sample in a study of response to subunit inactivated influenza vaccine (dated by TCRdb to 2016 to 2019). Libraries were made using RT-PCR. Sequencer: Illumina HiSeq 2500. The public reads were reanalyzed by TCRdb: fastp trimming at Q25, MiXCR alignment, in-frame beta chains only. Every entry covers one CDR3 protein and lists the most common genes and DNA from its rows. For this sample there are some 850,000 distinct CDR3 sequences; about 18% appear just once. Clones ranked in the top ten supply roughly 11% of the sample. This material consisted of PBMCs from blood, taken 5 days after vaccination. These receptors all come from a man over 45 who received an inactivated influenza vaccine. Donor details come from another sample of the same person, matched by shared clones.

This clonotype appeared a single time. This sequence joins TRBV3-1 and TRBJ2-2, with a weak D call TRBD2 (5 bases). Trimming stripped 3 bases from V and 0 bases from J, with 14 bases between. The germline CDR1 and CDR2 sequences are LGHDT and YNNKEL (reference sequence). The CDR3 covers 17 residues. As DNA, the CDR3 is TGTGCCAGCAGCCACCTCCCAAGCGGTCCGAACACCGGGGAGCTGTTTTTT. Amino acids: CASSHLPSGPNTGELFF.

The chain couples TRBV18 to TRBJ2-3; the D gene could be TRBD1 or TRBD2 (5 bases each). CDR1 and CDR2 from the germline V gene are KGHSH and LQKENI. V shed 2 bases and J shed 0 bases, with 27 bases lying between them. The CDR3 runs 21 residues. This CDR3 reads CASSPTLTDSGPSFSTDTQYF. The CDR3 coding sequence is TGTGCCAGCTCACCAACTCTCACGGACTCAGGGCCATCATTTAGCACAGATACGCAGTATTTT.

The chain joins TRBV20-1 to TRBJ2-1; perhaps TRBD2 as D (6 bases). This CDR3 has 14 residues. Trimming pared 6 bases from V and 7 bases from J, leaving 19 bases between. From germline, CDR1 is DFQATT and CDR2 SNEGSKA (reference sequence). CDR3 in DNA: TGCAGTGCCATGGGGGGAGAGGGGAGGAATGAGCAGTTCTTC. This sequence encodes CSAMGGEGRNEQFF.

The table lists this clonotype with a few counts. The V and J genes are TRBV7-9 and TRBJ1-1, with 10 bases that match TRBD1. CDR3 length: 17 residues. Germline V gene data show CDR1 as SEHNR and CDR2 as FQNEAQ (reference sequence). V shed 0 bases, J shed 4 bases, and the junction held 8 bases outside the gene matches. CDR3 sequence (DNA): TGTGCCAGCAGCTTAGCGTCGGACAGGGGGTTCGGCACTGAAGCTTTCTTT. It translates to CASSLASDRGFGTEAFF.

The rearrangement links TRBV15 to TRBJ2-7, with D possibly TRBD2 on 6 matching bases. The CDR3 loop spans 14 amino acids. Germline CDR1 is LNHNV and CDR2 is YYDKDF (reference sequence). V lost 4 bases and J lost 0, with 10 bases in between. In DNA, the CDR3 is TGTGCCACCAGCAATCGGGGGAGCTCCTACGAGCAGTACTTC. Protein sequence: CATSNRGSSYEQYF.

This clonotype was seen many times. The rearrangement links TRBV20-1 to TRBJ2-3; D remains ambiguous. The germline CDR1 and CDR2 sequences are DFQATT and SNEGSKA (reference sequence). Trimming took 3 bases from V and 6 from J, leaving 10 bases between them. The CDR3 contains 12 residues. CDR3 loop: CSARTYSDTQYF. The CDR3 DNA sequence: TGCAGTGCTAGGACATATTCGGATACGCAGTATTTT.

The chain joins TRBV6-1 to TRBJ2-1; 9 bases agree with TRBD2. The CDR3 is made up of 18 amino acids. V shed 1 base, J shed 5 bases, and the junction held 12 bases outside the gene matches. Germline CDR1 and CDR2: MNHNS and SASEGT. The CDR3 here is CASSEGSASGDLHNEQFF. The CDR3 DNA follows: TGTGCCAGCAGTGAAGGGTCGGCTAGCGGGGACCTACACAATGAGCAGTTCTTC.